Listed below are T cell receptor beta chains from one sample, sequenced in a study of T cells in Graves' hyperthyroidism and ophthalmopathy. TCRdb fed the multiplex PCR reads into MiXCR, producing one record per CDR3 protein. The data show about 480,000 distinct CDR3 sequences, around 15% seen once. Sequencing was carried out using blood. The source is a young woman with Graves' hyperthyroidism. Each CDR3 is given with its conserved first and last residue. D genes are given only for firm matches. Size is stated for part of the rows, as once, few or many counts, or as a class when the clone is expanded.

TGTGCCAGCTCACCCCGGGTTAAGACCGGCGGCACTAATGAAAAACTGTTTTTT,CASSPRVKTGGTNEKLFF,TRBV18,NA,TRBJ1-4,NA
TGTGCCAGCAGCGTAAGTCCCAGGACGGTGTCTGGGGCTTTCTTT,CASSVSPRTVSGAFF,TRBV13,NA,TRBJ1-1,NA
TGTGCCAGCAGTTACTCGCGACACCCAAGCAATCAGCCCCAGCATTTT,CASSYSRHPSNQPQHF,TRBV6-6,many,TRBJ1-5,NA
TGTGCCATCAGTAACGGGGAAGGGGAAGAGACCCAGTACTTC,CAISNGEGEETQYF,TRBV10-3,many,TRBJ2-5,NA
TGTGCCAGCGGGTCAGGTCTTGGGAATGAAAAACTGTTTTTT,CASGSGLGNEKLFF,TRBV6-1,many,TRBJ1-4,NA
TGTGCCAGCAGCGCAGGGACAGGGCGGAATGAGCAGTTCTTC,CASSAGTGRNEQFF,TRBV6-1,NA,TRBJ2-1,TRBD1
TGTGTCAGCAGTTTCCTTACATACGAGCAGTACTTC,CVSSFLTYEQYF,TRBV12-3/TRBV12-4,few,TRBJ2-7,NA
TGCAGTGCTAGAGGAACATTTTGGGGGGGAAACACCATATATTTT,CSARGTFWGGNTIYF,TRBV20-1,many,TRBJ1-3,NA
TGTGCCAGCAGTTTGCAGGGAGGGAGCAATCAGCCCCAGCATTTT,CASSLQGGSNQPQHF,TRBV12-3/TRBV12-4,many,TRBJ1-5,NA
TGTGCCAGCACTCTAGACAGAGAAAACACTGAAGCTTTCTTT,CASTLDRENTEAFF,TRBV2,many,TRBJ1-1,NA
TGTGCCAGCAGCTCCGGGACTAGCCTCTACAATGAGCAGTTCTTC,CASSSGTSLYNEQFF,TRBV7-3,many,TRBJ2-1,TRBD2
TGTGCCAGCAGTTTTAGTAGTGGATGGGGAAACACTGAAGCTTTCTTT,CASSFSSGWGNTEAFF,TRBV27,many,TRBJ1-1,NA
TGTGCCAGTAGTATCTTGAACAGGGGCCCAACTAATGAAAAACTGTTTTTT,CASSILNRGPTNEKLFF,TRBV19,few,TRBJ1-4,TRBD1
TGCGCCAGCAGCTTGGGACAGATCTCTGGGGCCAACGTCCTGACTTTC,CASSLGQISGANVLTF,TRBV5-1,many,TRBJ2-6,NA
TGTGCCAGCAGCCCCCCCGGACAGTTCTCAGGAAACACCATATATTTT,CASSPPGQFSGNTIYF,TRBV7-9,NA,TRBJ1-3,NA
TGTGCCAGCAGCTCTGGGACAGGGGCCAAGAACACCGGGGAGCTGTTTTTT,CASSSGTGAKNTGELFF,TRBV5-8,NA,TRBJ2-2,TRBD1
TGTGCCAGTAGTATAATTGGGGAGACTACCTACGAGCAGTACTTC,CASSIIGETTYEQYF,TRBV19,NA,TRBJ2-7,NA
TGCAGCGTTGGGGGACAGGGATTACACATTCAGTACTTC,CSVGGQGLHIQYF,TRBV29-1,many,TRBJ2-4,TRBD1
TGTGCCACCACCAGAAGGACGCTTGAAGAGACCCAGTACTTC,CATTRRTLEETQYF,TRBV15,many,TRBJ2-5,NA
TGTGCCAGTAGTAAATCCTCTACAGGGTTACCCACTGAAGCTTTCTTT,CASSKSSTGLPTEAFF,TRBV19,few,TRBJ1-1,NA
TGTGCCAGCAGCTTAGACACCTTCGGAGGGAGAAGCGATACGCAGTATTTT,CASSLDTFGGRSDTQYF,TRBV11-2,NA,TRBJ2-3,NA